Presented here are 25 T cell receptor beta chains from one specimen sequenced in a study of shared clonotypes between healthy human individuals. Produced via immunoSEQ multiplex PCR; TCRdb's table is partial and in-frame only. The sample has some 300,000 clones, roughly 70% seen once. The sequencing input was memory CD4+ T cells sorted from blood. Subset defined: CD45RA-negative fraction. These receptors were obtained from a young man in good health.

The chain is built from TRBV7-9 and TRBJ2-4; D uncertain. The CDR3 contains 15 residues. The germline V and J ends were trimmed by 5 bases and 1 base, with 12 bases remaining between them. Germline CDR1 is SEHNR and CDR2 is FQNEAQ (reference sequence). The CDR3 loop is CASSPPPDAKNIQYF. Here the CDR3 DNA reads TGTGCCAGCAGCCCTCCTCCAGACGCCAAAAACATTCAGTACTTC.

This clone was picked up one time. A much larger clone differs from this one at a single base, so this may be a read error. The CDR3 sequence is CAGSPPIGFLTGELFF. The CDR3 DNA reads TGTGCCGGCTCACCACCTATAGGGTTCCTCACCGGGGAGCTGTTTTTT. V is TRBV18 and J is TRBJ2-2; D is unclear. Germline loops: CDR1 KGHSH, CDR2 LQKENI. The CDR3 is 16 residues long.

The gene calls are TRBV15 and TRBJ2-6, with D possibly TRBD1 on 5 matching bases. This CDR3 contains 18 residues. Germline V gives CDR1 LNHNV, CDR2 YYDKDF (reference sequence). Deletions cut 1 base from V and 2 bases from J, with 15 bases between. For the CDR3, the DNA is TGTGCCACCAGCAGAGTGGTAGGGGTTGGGGCTGGGGCCAACGTCCTGACTTTC. Translation gives CATSRVVGVGAGANVLTF.

The rearrangement uses TRBV20-1 and TRBJ2-3; tentative D call: TRBD1 (5 bases). Trimming took off 8 bases at V and 4 bases at J, with 10 bases between the two ends. This CDR3 contains 11 residues. The V gene's germline CDR1 is DFQATT and CDR2 SNEGSKA (reference sequence). CDR3 in DNA: TGCAGTTTGACCAGGGCAGATACGCAGTATTTT. It codes for CSLTRADTQYF.

V gene TRBV28 combines with J gene TRBJ2-7; the D gene is possibly TRBD2 (6 bases). The germline V and J ends were trimmed by 4 bases and 0 bases, with 16 bases remaining between them. The germline V gene encodes CDR1 MDHEN and CDR2 SYDVKM. The CDR3 spans 16 residues. As DNA, the CDR3 is TGTGCCAGCAGTTCAGTTCGCGGGACGATCTCCTACGAGCAGTACTTC. Amino acid sequence: CASSSVRGTISYEQYF.

This chain links TRBV29-1 with TRBJ2-2, with a possible D match to TRBD1 (6 bases). V was shortened by 4 bases and J by 4 bases, with 10 bases between the two germline ends. The CDR3 extends over 13 amino acids. CDR1 and CDR2 (germline): SQVTM, ANQGSEA. For the CDR3, the DNA is TGCAGCGTTGTCGAGACAGGCACCGGGGAGCTGTTTTTT. This translates into CSVVETGTGELFF.

The V and J genes are TRBV19 and TRBJ2-7, with D maybe TRBD1 (5 bases). The CDR3 length is 15 residues. Trimming cost V 7 bases and J 3 bases, with 19 bases left between them. CDR1 LNHDA and CDR2 SQIVND come from the germline V gene (reference sequence). Here the CDR3 reads CASKQAEVSGYEQYF. The CDR3 DNA reads TGTGCCAGTAAACAGGCAGAGGTGTCGGGCTACGAGCAGTACTTC. Together with reference TRBV19 and TRBJ2-7, the CDR3 gives the full variable domain: DGGITQSPKYLFRKEGQNVTLSCEQNLNHDAMYWYRQDPGQGLRLIYYSQIVNDFQKGDIAEGYSVSREKKESFPLTVTSAQKNPTAFYLCASKQAEVSGYEQYFGPGTRLTVT.

The V call is TRBV11-2, the J call TRBJ1-1, with 7 bases matching TRBD1. V lost 3 bases, J lost 5 bases, and 3 bases stayed unmatched. The CDR3 is 13 amino acids. Germline V gives CDR1 SGHAT, CDR2 FQNNGV. The CDR3 bases are TGTGCCAGCAGCTTGCAGGGGGTAACTGAAGCTTTCTTT. It translates to CASSLQGVTEAFF.

The chain is built from TRBV11-3 and TRBJ2-1; D not resolved. Trimming cost V 0 bases and J 8 bases, with 5 bases left between them. Germline V gives CDR1 SGHNT, CDR2 YENEEA. The CDR3 has 12 residues. CDR3 nucleotide sequence: TGTGCCAGCAGCTTAGAGTCCCATGAGCAGTTCTTC. Protein product: CASSLESHEQFF.

V gene TRBV5-1 combines with J gene TRBJ1-6; a possible D gene is TRBD1 (5 bases). Looked up from germline, CDR1 is SGHRS and CDR2 is YFSETQ. The CDR3 covers 18 residues. Trimming cost V 3 bases and J 7 bases, with 23 bases left between them. The DNA for the CDR3 is TGCGCCAGCAGCTCGACCCTCGCGAGCTGGGACGGGAATTCACCCCTCCACTTT. It translates to CASSSTLASWDGNSPLHF.

The rearrangement uses TRBV27 and TRBJ1-1; D not certain. Germline-derived CDR1 and CDR2 are MNHEY and SMNVEV (reference sequence). The CDR3 is 13 residues long. V dropped 3 bases and J dropped 5 bases, with 10 bases sitting between them. The CDR3 bases are TGTGCCAGCAGTTTGGGCGGTTGGACTGAAGCTTTCTTT. Translating it yields CASSLGGWTEAFF.

This clone has only a few counts. The CDR3 DNA follows: TGTGCCAGCAGTCGGGACAGGGGGAACACTGAAGCTTTCTTT. This codes for CASSRDRGNTEAFF. The rearrangement joins TRBV2 to TRBJ1-1; 10 nucleotides line up with TRBD1. The V and J ends lost 5 bases and 1 base, in that order; junction bases with no gene match: 1. The CDR3 is made up of 14 amino acids. The germline V gene has CDR1 SNHLY and CDR2 FYNNEI. The whole variable domain, filled in from reference TRBV2 and TRBJ1-1, reads EPEVTQTPSHQVTQMGQEVILRCVPISNHLYFYWYRQILGQKVEFLVSFYNNEISEKSEIFDDQFSVERPDGSNFTLKIRSTKLEDSAMYFCASSRDRGNTEAFFGQGTRLTVV.

This clone was found once. This CDR3 reads CASSEAPGIGELFF. DNA of the CDR3: TGTGCCAGCAGTGAAGCTCCAGGGATCGGGGAGCTGTTTTTT. The rearrangement uses TRBV6-1 and TRBJ2-2, with a tentative D call TRBD1 (5 bases). The CDR3 sequence is 14 residues long. The germline CDR1 and CDR2 sequences are MNHNS and SASEGT. Trimming removed 0 bases from V and 7 bases from J, with 9 bases in between.

The CDR3 bases are TGTGCCAGCAGTGAGGGACTAGCGAGAAATGAGCAGTTCTTC. It encodes CASSEGLARNEQFF. The chain has TRBV6-1 and TRBJ2-1; 10 nucleotides line up with TRBD2. Germline V lookup: CDR1 MNHNS, CDR2 SASEGT. The CDR3 extends over 14 amino acids. The junction had 3 bases not matched to a gene; V was cut back by 3 bases and J by 7 bases.

The V call is TRBV18, the J call TRBJ1-1; 7 bases fit TRBD1. The germline V gene has CDR1 KGHSH and CDR2 LQKENI. J was trimmed by 7 bases and V by 4 bases; bases with no gene match: 3. The CDR3 is 12 residues long. CDR3 DNA: TGTGCCAGCTCACGTCGACAGGGTGAAGCTTTCTTT. It specifies CASSRRQGEAFF.

In DNA form, the CDR3 reads TGTGCCAGCGGAGAGACCCAGTACTTC. Translation gives CASGETQYF. The rearrangement joins TRBV7-9 to TRBJ2-5, with no clear D. Germline assignment: CDR1 SEHNR and CDR2 FQNEAQ (reference sequence). The V gene lost 8 bases and the J gene lost 4 bases, with 2 bases spanning the gap. CDR3 size: 9 residues.

The chain recombines TRBV6-1 with TRBJ2-2, with D uncertain. Between the trimmed V and J ends, which lost 8 bases and 8 bases, there was a span of 12 bases. Looked up from germline, CDR1 is MNHNS and CDR2 is SASEGT. This CDR3 has 12 residues. In DNA form, the CDR3 reads TGTGCCAGCTGCATGGGCTTTGGGGAGCTGTTTTTT. As protein: CASCMGFGELFF.

This sequence joins TRBV5-4 and TRBJ1-3; 7 bases map to TRBD1. This CDR3 comprises 13 residues. With V trimmed by 4 bases and J by 7 bases, 5 bases remained unmatched. Germline values: CDR1 SGHNT, CDR2 YYREEE (reference sequence). CDR3 residues: CASSQQGLNTIYF. The CDR3 DNA sequence: TGTGCCAGCAGCCAACAGGGGTTGAACACCATATATTTT.

The chain carries TRBV6-5 and TRBJ1-5; 9 bases line up with TRBD1. Unmatched junction bases numbered 1, after V lost 5 bases and J lost 2 bases. The germline V gene has CDR1 MNHEY and CDR2 SVGAGI. The CDR3 loop spans 14 amino acids. This chain's CDR3 is CASSRQGGNQPQHF. The CDR3 coding sequence is TGTGCCAGCAGTCGACAGGGGGGCAATCAGCCCCAGCATTTT.

This clone was observed once. The sample contains more than one DNA sequence encoding this CDR3. The rearrangement uses TRBV19 and TRBJ2-5; 10 nucleotides agree with TRBD2. The CDR3 loop spans 15 amino acids. Germline-derived CDR1 and CDR2 are LNHDA and SQIVND (reference sequence). After removal of 5 bases from V and 5 bases from J, the junction contained 8 bases not matched to a gene. CDR3 DNA sequence: TGTGCCAGTAGTCCGCTAGCGGGAGCGGGGGAGACCCAGTACTTC. It codes for CASSPLAGAGETQYF.

The chain recombines TRBV18 with TRBJ2-7, with TRBD1 matching 10 bases. The CDR3 spans 16 residues. Germline V gene data show CDR1 as KGHSH and CDR2 as LQKENI. Unmatched junction bases numbered 10, after V lost 1 base and J lost 7 bases. CDR3 amino acids: CASSPLSGTGVKEQYF. The CDR3 nucleotides read TGTGCCAGCTCACCACTTTCCGGGACAGGGGTTAAGGAGCAGTACTTC.

This clone has a handful of counts. The J gene is TRBJ1-1, the V gene TRBV2; D gene ambiguous. With 5 bases removed from V and 3 bases from J, the gap between germline ends came to 4 bases. CDR1 is SNHLY, CDR2 FYNNEI, per germline. The CDR3 totals 11 residues. Here the CDR3 DNA reads TGTGCCAGCAGTTTGTACACTGAAGCTTTCTTT. This sequence encodes CASSLYTEAFF.

In DNA form, the CDR3 reads TGTGCCAGCAGCCCCCCCACGGGACAGGGGCTTTTCGCTTTCTTT. This codes for CASSPPTGQGLFAFF. The genes are TRBV7-8 and TRBJ1-1, with TRBD1 identical over 10 bases. The CDR3 is 15 residues long. Germline V lookup: CDR1 SGHVS, CDR2 FQNEAQ. V was pared by 5 bases and J by 11 bases, with 14 bases of the junction left unmatched.

The chain employs TRBV5-1 and TRBJ2-5, with TRBD1 identical over 10 bases. Germline assignment: CDR1 SGHRS and CDR2 YFSETQ. This CDR3 has 16 amino acids. J was trimmed by 2 bases and V by 3 bases; bases with no gene match: 7. CDR3 sequence (DNA): TGCGCCAGCAGCTCAGGGACAGGGGCGTTACAAGAGACCCAGTACTTC. Amino acids: CASSSGTGALQETQYF.

The V gene is TRBV2, the J gene TRBJ2-1, with TRBD2 as a possible D gene (7 bases). This CDR3 has 12 residues. Trimming stripped 7 bases from V and 8 bases from J, with 12 bases between. Looked up from germline, CDR1 is SNHLY and CDR2 is FYNNEI. This CDR3 is CASKGEGDEQFF. As DNA, the CDR3 is TGTGCCAGCAAAGGGGAGGGGGATGAGCAGTTCTTC.